This T cell receptor beta chain stems from a study of OX40 agonist ivuxolimab in advanced cancers. The protocol was immunoSEQ multiplex PCR, while the TCRdb copy is restricted to in-frame clones and leaves out a portion. The sample includes about 23,000 clones, about three quarters of them seen just once. Per the germline V gene, CDR1 is KGHSH and CDR2 is LQKENI. The V gene end was trimmed by 6 bases and the J gene end by 7 bases; junction bases not matched to a gene: 6. This CDR3 has 14 amino acids. V usage is TRBV18 and J usage is TRBJ2-7; TRBD2 matches at 13 bases. This receptor was obtained from an adult with an advanced solid tumor such as melanoma, head and neck, liver or kidney cancer. The sample was CD4+ or CD8+ T cells sorted from blood, taken in a trial of the OX40 agonist ivuxolimab. The CDR3 DNA sequence: TGTGCCAGCTCCCGGACTAGCGGGAGTGAGGAGCAGTACTTC. It is translated as CASSRTSGSEEQYF.